These 8 T cell receptor beta chains were all obtained from the same sample, sequenced in a study of cytomegalovirus exposure and HLA in healthy donors. In the PCR, 60 Vbeta and 13 Jbeta primers were used. The assay was immunoSEQ multiplex PCR, and TCRdb's table has in-frame clones only and misses some. The data contain about 110,000 clones, under 80% of them singletons. Material: PBMCs. The receptors here all came from a woman in her forties or fifties in good health and CMV-seropositive.

This chain joins TRBV18 and TRBJ1-1; 11 bases agree with TRBD1. This CDR3 is built from 19 residues. V dropped 2 bases and J dropped 6; count of bases not matched to a gene: 17. Germline V gene data show CDR1 as KGHSH and CDR2 as LQKENI. The CDR3 spells CASSPSILRDRGLGAEAFF. CDR3 nucleotide sequence: TGTGCCAGCTCACCATCGATCCTCCGGGACAGGGGGTTGGGTGCTGAAGCTTTCTTT.

The chain joins TRBV2 to TRBJ1-6; D is unclear. V lost 5 bases, J lost 5 bases, and 13 bases lay in between. This CDR3 has 15 residues. The V gene's germline CDR1 is SNHLY and CDR2 FYNNEI. The CDR3, as DNA: TGTGCCAGCAGTCCCGACACAAACCATAATTCACCCCTCCACTTT. Its translation is CASSPDTNHNSPLHF.

The J gene is TRBJ2-5, the V gene TRBV10-2; 8 bases match TRBD2. CDR1 WSHSY and CDR2 SAAADI come from the germline V gene. Germline trimming cut 6 bases from V and 3 bases from J; bases unmatched to any gene: 3. CDR3 length: 13 amino acids. The CDR3 loop is CASRPAGEETQYF. The CDR3 coding sequence is TGCGCCAGCAGGCCAGCGGGGGAAGAGACCCAGTACTTC.

This rearrangement joins TRBV5-1 to TRBJ2-2; 8 positions match TRBD1. The length of the CDR3 is 17 residues. Germline-derived CDR1 and CDR2 are SGHRS and YFSETQ. The junction had 9 bases not matched to a gene; V was cut back by 2 bases and J by 3 bases. The CDR3 reads CASSLFYQGADTGELFF. CDR3 sequence (DNA): TGCGCCAGCAGCTTATTCTATCAGGGGGCAGACACCGGGGAGCTGTTTTTT.

This rearrangement joins TRBV7-6 to TRBJ2-1; D may be TRBD1 (5 bases). In germline, CDR1 is SGHVS, CDR2 FNYEAQ. The CDR3 runs 14 residues. Trimming cost V 1 base and J 7 bases, with 11 bases left between them. CDR3 coding DNA: TGTGCCAGCAGCTTAGAAGGGGAAGGGAATGAGCAGTTCTTC. Translating it yields CASSLEGEGNEQFF.

The chain combines TRBV4-1 with TRBJ2-3; perhaps TRBD1 as D (5 bases). Germline V gene data show CDR1 as MGHRA and CDR2 as YSYEKL. This CDR3 is built from 13 residues. V lost 4 bases and J lost 1, with 6 bases in between. CDR3 protein: CASSRGGTDTQYF. The CDR3 nucleotides are TGCGCCAGCAGCCGGGGCGGCACAGATACGCAGTATTTT.

The CDR3 sequence: CASSQGAEAFF. In DNA, the CDR3 is TGTGCCAGCAGCCAGGGGGCGGAAGCTTTCTTT. The chain combines TRBV4-2 with TRBJ1-1; a possible D gene is TRBD1 (6 bases). The V end lost 3 bases, the J end lost 8 bases, and 7 bases lay between the germline ends. The CDR3 is 11 residues long. Germline V gives CDR1 LGHNA, CDR2 YNFKEQ.

V usage is TRBV27 and J usage is TRBJ2-1; no reliable D call. There are 13 residues in the CDR3. With 3 bases removed from V and 4 bases from J, the gap between germline ends came to 7 bases. The V gene's germline CDR1 is MNHEY and CDR2 SMNVEV (reference sequence). The CDR3 DNA sequence: TGTGCCAGCAGTTTCTCTGTTTACAATGAGCAGTTCTTC. Protein product: CASSFSVYNEQFF.